Each of the 3 T cell receptor beta chains below was sequenced from the same sample in a study of sequential checkpoint blockade in melanoma. As for treatment: randomized to nivolumab then ipilimumab (arm A) or the reverse (arm B). Sequencing used immunoSEQ multiplex PCR; TCRdb keeps in-frame clones, though not all of them. The sample has tens of thousands of clones; 85% to 90% are singletons. The sample consisted of CD8+ T cells sorted from blood (inferred from file names), taken from a patient given nivolumab and ipilimumab in sequence. The receptors come from a human donor with melanoma.

The chain carries TRBV6-5 and TRBJ2-2, with 8 bases fitting TRBD1. V was pared by 6 bases and J by 1 base, with 1 base of the junction left unmatched. The CDR3 has 14 amino acids. Germline CDR1 is MNHEY and CDR2 is SVGAGI. The CDR3 bases are TGTGCCAGCAGGGGGACAGGGAACACCGGGGAGCTGTTTTTT. Its translation: CASRGTGNTGELFF.

The chain links TRBV5-6 to TRBJ2-5; perhaps TRBD1 as D (5 bases). This CDR3 has 14 residues. V shed 0 bases and J shed 8 bases, with 14 bases lying between them. Per germline, CDR1 SGHDT and CDR2 YYEEEE. This CDR3 is CASSLDNTGATQYF. CDR3 coding DNA: TGTGCCAGCAGCTTGGACAACACTGGGGCAACCCAGTACTTC.

J is TRBJ1-1 and V is TRBV5-1; no reliable D call. Germline CDR1 and CDR2: SGHRS and YFSETQ. The CDR3 is 12 amino acids. With 5 bases removed from V and 6 bases from J, the gap between germline ends came to 11 bases. The CDR3 loop reads CASSSVRAEAFF. As DNA, the CDR3 is TGCGCCAGCAGTTCAGTCCGGGCTGAAGCTTTCTTT.